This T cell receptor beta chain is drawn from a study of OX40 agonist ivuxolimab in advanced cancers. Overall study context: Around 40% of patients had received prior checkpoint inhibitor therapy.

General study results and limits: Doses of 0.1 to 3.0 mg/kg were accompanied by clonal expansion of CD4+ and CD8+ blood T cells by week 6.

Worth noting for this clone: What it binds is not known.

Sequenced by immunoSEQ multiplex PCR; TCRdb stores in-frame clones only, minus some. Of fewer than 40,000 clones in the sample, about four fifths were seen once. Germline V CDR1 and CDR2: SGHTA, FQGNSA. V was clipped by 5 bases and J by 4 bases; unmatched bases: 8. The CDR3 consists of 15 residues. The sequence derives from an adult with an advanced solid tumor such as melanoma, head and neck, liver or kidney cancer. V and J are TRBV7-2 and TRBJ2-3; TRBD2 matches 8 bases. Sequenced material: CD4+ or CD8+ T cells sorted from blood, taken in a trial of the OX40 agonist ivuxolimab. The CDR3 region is CASSRRRGGPDTQYF. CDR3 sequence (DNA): TGTGCCAGCAGCAGGCGCCGGGGGGGTCCAGATACGCAGTATTTT.